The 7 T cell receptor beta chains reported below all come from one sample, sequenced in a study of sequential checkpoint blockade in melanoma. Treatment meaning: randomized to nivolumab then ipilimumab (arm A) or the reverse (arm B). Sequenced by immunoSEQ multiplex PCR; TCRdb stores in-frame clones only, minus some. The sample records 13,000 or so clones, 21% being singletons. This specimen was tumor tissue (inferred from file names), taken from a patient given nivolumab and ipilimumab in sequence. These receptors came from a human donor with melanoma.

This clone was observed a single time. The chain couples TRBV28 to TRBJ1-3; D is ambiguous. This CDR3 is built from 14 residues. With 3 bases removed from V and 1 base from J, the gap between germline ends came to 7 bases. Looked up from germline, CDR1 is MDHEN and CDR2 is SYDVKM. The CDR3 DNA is TGTGCCAGCAGTTTGACGACTTCTGGAAACACCATATATTTT. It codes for CASSLTTSGNTIYF.

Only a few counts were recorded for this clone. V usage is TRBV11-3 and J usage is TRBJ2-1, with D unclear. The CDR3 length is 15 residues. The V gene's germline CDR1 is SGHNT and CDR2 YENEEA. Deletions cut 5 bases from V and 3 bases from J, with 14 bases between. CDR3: CASSVGSRIYNEQFF. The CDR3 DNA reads TGTGCCAGCAGCGTCGGGTCTAGGATCTACAATGAGCAGTTCTTC.

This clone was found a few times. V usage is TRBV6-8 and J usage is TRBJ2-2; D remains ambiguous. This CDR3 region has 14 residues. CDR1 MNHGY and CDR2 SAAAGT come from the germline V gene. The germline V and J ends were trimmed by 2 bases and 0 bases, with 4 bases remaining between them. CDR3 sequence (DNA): TGTGCCAGCAGTTACGCGGCGAACACCGGGGAGCTGTTTTTT. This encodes CASSYAANTGELFF.

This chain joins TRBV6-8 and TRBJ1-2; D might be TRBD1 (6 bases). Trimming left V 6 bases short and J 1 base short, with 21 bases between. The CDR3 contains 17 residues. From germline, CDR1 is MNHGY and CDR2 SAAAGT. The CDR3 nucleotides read TGTGCCAGCAGCCACCGGGAGAGAGACAGGAGTAACTATGGCTACACCTTC. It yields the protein CASSHRERDRSNYGYTF.

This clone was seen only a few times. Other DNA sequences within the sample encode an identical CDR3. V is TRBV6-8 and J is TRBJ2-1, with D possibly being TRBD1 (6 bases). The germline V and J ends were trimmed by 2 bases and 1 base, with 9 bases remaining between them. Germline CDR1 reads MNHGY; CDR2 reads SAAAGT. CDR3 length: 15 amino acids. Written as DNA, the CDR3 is TGTGCCAGCAGTTACGGGCAGGGGTCCTACAATGAGCAGTTCTTC. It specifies CASSYGQGSYNEQFF.

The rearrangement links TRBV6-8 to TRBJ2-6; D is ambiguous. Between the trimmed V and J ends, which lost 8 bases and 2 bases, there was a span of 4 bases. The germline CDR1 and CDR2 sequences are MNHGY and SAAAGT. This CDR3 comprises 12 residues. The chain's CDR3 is CASGTGANVLTF. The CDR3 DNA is TGTGCCAGCGGAACTGGGGCCAACGTCCTGACTTTC.

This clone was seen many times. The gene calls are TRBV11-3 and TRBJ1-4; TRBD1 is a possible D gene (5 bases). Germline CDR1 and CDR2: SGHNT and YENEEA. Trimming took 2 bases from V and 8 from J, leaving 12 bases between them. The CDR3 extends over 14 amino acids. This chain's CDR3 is CASSLMSRGEKLFF. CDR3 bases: TGTGCCAGCAGCTTAATGTCCCGGGGGGAAAAACTGTTTTTT.